The clone carrying this T cell receptor (beta chain) showed up just a few times. What it recognizes is unknown. This sample is drawn from a study of cytomegalovirus exposure and HLA in healthy donors. Whole-study results and caveats: A later analysis associated 15,000 or so TCR beta sequences with HLA alleles at a 0.05 false discovery rate. Sequencing likely caused a cluster of highly shared sequence variants.

Primers: 60 Vbeta forward and 13 Jbeta reverse. Sequencing used immunoSEQ multiplex PCR; TCRdb keeps in-frame clones, though not all of them. This table holds about 88,000 clones, roughly 71% found once. CDR1 and CDR2 from the germline V gene are MNHNY and SVGAGI (reference sequence). Trimming left V 11 bases short and J 6 bases short, with 20 bases between. This CDR3 contains 15 residues. This TCR came from a woman under 30 in good health and CMV-seropositive. The sequenced sample consisted of PBMCs. The V and J genes are TRBV6-6 and TRBJ1-6; D is possibly TRBD1 (6 bases). CDR3 sequence: CAGSQGPPFNSPLHF. DNA for the CDR3: TGTGCCGGCTCACAGGGCCCCCCTTTTAATTCACCCCTCCACTTT.